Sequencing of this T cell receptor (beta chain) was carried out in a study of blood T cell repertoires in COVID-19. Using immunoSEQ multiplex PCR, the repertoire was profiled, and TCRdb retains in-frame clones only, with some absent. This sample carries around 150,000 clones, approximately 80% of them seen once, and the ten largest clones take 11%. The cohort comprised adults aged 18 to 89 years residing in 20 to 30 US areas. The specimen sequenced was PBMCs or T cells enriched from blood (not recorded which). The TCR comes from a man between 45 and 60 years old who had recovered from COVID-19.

The CDR3 DNA is TGTGCCAGCAGCTTTGGGGACAGAGTGAACACCGGGGAGCTGTTTTTT. Protein: CASSFGDRVNTGELFF. This chain connects TRBV7-9 to TRBJ2-2, with 7 bases lining up with TRBD1. V lost 3 bases to trimming and J lost 1 base; unmatched junction nucleotides: 5. The CDR3 spans 16 residues. The germline V gene encodes CDR1 SEHNR and CDR2 FQNEAQ (reference sequence). Looking up the rest from reference TRBV7-9 and TRBJ2-2 gives the full variable domain: DTGVSQNPRHKITKRGQNVTFRCDPISEHNRLYWYRQTLGQGPEFLTYFQNEAQLEKSRLLSDRFSAERPKGSFSTLEIQRTEQGDSAMYLCASSFGDRVNTGELFFGEGSRLTVL.